The 15 T cell receptor beta chains listed next were all sequenced from one sample in a study of T cells in Graves' hyperthyroidism and ophthalmopathy. Authors of the study amplified TCR beta CDR3 regions from RNA transcripts. First-round RT-PCR of the TCR CDR3 relied on the HTBI primer set. Each CDR3 protein gets one entry after TCRdb re-called the multiplex PCR reads with MiXCR. The repertoire has 620,000 or so distinct CDR3 sequences, around 13% of them found once; the top ten carry roughly an eighth. The sequencing input was blood. These TCRs come from a woman aged 45-65 years with Graves' ophthalmopathy.

This clonotype showed up many times. This rearrangement joins TRBV7-9 to TRBJ2-7; perhaps D is TRBD1 or TRBD2 (5 bases each). Germline V gives CDR1 SEHNR, CDR2 FQNEAQ (reference sequence). This CDR3 is 17 amino acids long. Trimming shortened V by 3 bases and J by 6 bases, and 24 bases separated the two germline ends. The CDR3 loop reads CASSFNRNTVQRGEQYF. The CDR3 nucleotides read TGTGCCAGCAGCTTTAACCGAAACACGGTTCAGAGGGGCGAGCAGTACTTC.

This clonotype was detected ten times or more. The CDR3 protein is CASSAAGTQYYEQYF. The CDR3 nucleotides read TGTGCCAGCAGCGCGGCCGGGACACAATACTACGAGCAGTACTTC. V is TRBV5-5 and J is TRBJ2-7; tentatively, D is TRBD1 (6 bases). Per the germline V gene, CDR1 is SGHKS and CDR2 is YYEKEE (reference sequence). V was shortened by 4 bases and J by 3 bases, with 17 bases between the two germline ends. The CDR3 has 15 amino acids.

This clonotype was observed many times. The chain joins TRBV2 to TRBJ1-5, with 11 bases lining up with TRBD1. The V segment lost 6 bases and the J segment 4 bases; nucleotides outside the gene matches: 11. The CDR3 runs 17 residues. Germline CDR1 and CDR2: SNHLY and FYNNEI. The DNA of the CDR3 is TGTGCCAGCAGCCCTGGACAGGGGGCGAGTGGGAATCAGCCCCAGCATTTT. Translation gives CASSPGQGASGNQPQHF.

A word on this clonotype: A read error may explain this, as a much larger clone is one base away. This chain joins TRBV5-1 and TRBJ2-1; maybe TRBD2 (5 bases). This CDR3 spans 16 amino acids. In germline, CDR1 is SGHRS, CDR2 YFSETQ. The CDR3 DNA is TGCGCCGGCAGCCCGGTTAGGCTAGCCGACTACAATGAGCAGTTCTTC. As protein: CAGSPVRLADYNEQFF. Full variable domain (rest looked up from reference TRBV5-1 and TRBJ2-1): KAGVTQTPRYLIKTRGQQVTLSCSPISGHRSVSWYQQTPGQGLQFLFEYFSETQRNKGNFPGRFSGRQFSNSRSEMNVSTLELGDSALYLCAGSPVRLADYNEQFFGPGTRLTVL.

This clonotype appeared a few times. The chain carries TRBV27 and TRBJ2-1; a possible D gene is TRBD1 (6 bases). Trimming removed 3 bases at V and 7 bases at J, with 13 bases between. The germline gives CDR1 MNHEY, CDR2 SMNVEV (reference sequence). The CDR3 is 14 amino acids. For the CDR3, the DNA is TGTGCCAGCAGTTTTGGGGGAACAGGGAATGAGCAGTTCTTC. It yields the protein CASSFGGTGNEQFF.

The table lists this clonotype with a few counts. CDR3 region: CSATGGRGFDEQFF. Here the CDR3 DNA reads TGCAGTGCCACGGGCGGGAGGGGGTTTGATGAGCAGTTCTTC. This rearrangement joins TRBV20-1 to TRBJ2-1; 9 bases are a match to TRBD2. The CDR3 spans 14 residues. V was pared by 6 bases and J by 8 bases, with 11 bases of the junction left unmatched. Germline-derived CDR1 and CDR2 are DFQATT and SNEGSKA (reference sequence).

The chain employs TRBV4-3 and TRBJ2-5; D perhaps matches TRBD2 (6 bases). The germline V gene encodes CDR1 LGHNA and CDR2 YSLEER. Trimming shortened V by 3 bases and J by 2 bases, and 10 bases separated the two germline ends. The CDR3 is 14 residues long. CDR3 nucleotide sequence: TGCGCCAGCAGCCAGATTAGCGGACAAGAGACCCAGTACTTC. This gives the protein CASSQISGQETQYF.

The chain carries TRBV7-9 and TRBJ2-7; TRBD1 aligns across 8 bases. The CDR3 consists of 15 residues. CDR1 and CDR2 from the germline V gene are SEHNR and FQNEAQ (reference sequence). With 5 bases clipped from V and 3 bases from J, the junction kept 9 bases outside the gene matches. In nucleotides, the CDR3 is TGTGCCAGCAGCGCTCCCGGGACAGGCCTCTACGAGCAGTACTTC. Translating it yields CASSAPGTGLYEQYF.

The genes are TRBV19 and TRBJ2-6; D is unclear. The germline V gene has CDR1 LNHDA and CDR2 SQIVND (reference sequence). The ends were cut back, 5 bases at V and 2 bases at J, with 10 bases in the middle. This CDR3 is built from 15 residues. The CDR3 here is CASSFIEAGANVLTF. The CDR3, as DNA: TGTGCCAGTAGTTTTATTGAGGCTGGGGCCAACGTCCTGACTTTC.

At least ten counts were recorded for this clonotype. In DNA form, the CDR3 reads TGTGCCAGCAGCTTAGCGGCTAGCGGGAGTGACGAGCAGTACTTC. It translates to CASSLAASGSDEQYF. The V call is TRBV7-6, the J call TRBJ2-7; 10 positions agree with TRBD2. The V and J ends lost 0 bases and 5 bases, in that order; junction bases with no gene match: 4. Germline-derived CDR1 and CDR2 are SGHVS and FNYEAQ. The CDR3 covers 15 residues.

This sequence joins TRBV10-3 and TRBJ2-6; 7 bases agree with TRBD2. Trimming at V came to 6 bases and at J to 0 bases, leaving 17 bases not matched to a gene. There are 20 residues in the CDR3. The V gene's germline CDR1 is ENHRY and CDR2 SYGVKD. The DNA for the CDR3 is TGTGCCATCAGGGGGGGGACCGGGACGAGAGACAGCTCTGGGGCCAACGTCCTGACTTTC. Amino acids: CAIRGGTGTRDSSGANVLTF.

This clonotype was seen only a few times. This chain connects TRBV19 to TRBJ2-2, with D perhaps TRBD2 (6 bases). The CDR3 length is 17 residues. V was pared by 5 bases and J by 1 base, with 17 bases between. The V gene's germline CDR1 is LNHDA and CDR2 SQIVND (reference sequence). CDR3 bases: TGTGCCAGTAGTCAAACCGGGACTTTCGGGAACACCGGGGAGCTGTTTTTT. This gives the protein CASSQTGTFGNTGELFF.

This chain joins TRBV5-1 and TRBJ2-5, with a possible D match to TRBD1 (6 bases). The length of the CDR3 is 13 residues. CDR1 SGHRS and CDR2 YFSETQ come from the germline V gene. V gave up 0 bases and J gave up 5 bases, with 8 bases separating them. This chain's CDR3 is CASSLAGDETQYF. As DNA, the CDR3 is TGCGCCAGCAGCTTGGCAGGGGACGAGACCCAGTACTTC.

The rearrangement uses TRBV5-4 and TRBJ2-3; 9 bases agree with TRBD2. Trimming removed 3 bases from V and 2 bases from J; junction bases left unmatched: 1. Germline values: CDR1 SGHNT, CDR2 YYREEE (reference sequence). The CDR3 is made up of 14 amino acids. Here the CDR3 DNA reads TGTGCCAGCAGCTGGGGACTAGCCACAGATACGCAGTATTTT. Translating gives CASSWGLATDTQYF.

This clonotype was counted at least ten times. V gene TRBV5-1 combines with J gene TRBJ2-7; D unresolved. The ends were cut back, 0 bases at V and 6 bases at J, with 13 bases in the middle. This CDR3 is 14 amino acids long. CDR1 SGHRS and CDR2 YFSETQ come from the germline V gene. The CDR3 is CASSLVYRSLEQYF. The CDR3 DNA reads TGCGCCAGCAGCTTGGTTTACAGATCCCTCGAGCAGTACTTC.